This record covers a single T cell receptor (beta chain). This clonotype appeared many times. Its target antigen remains unknown. No much larger clone is present one base from it, and per-base qualities are unavailable. The germline V gene (reference sequence) yields DFQATT for CDR1 and SNEGSKA for CDR2. The trim is 5 bases for V and 1 base for J, with a gap of 6 bases between the germline ends. The CDR3 measures 12 amino acids from cysteine to phenylalanine. Only the CDR3 region is kept as DNA, spanning 36 bases read in frame from base 1. The sample comes from a study of T cells in Graves' hyperthyroidism and ophthalmopathy (dated by TCRdb to between 2019 and 2020). A note on the overall study: Peripheral blood was sampled at the time of initial diagnosis, prior to any treatment. TCR V-J signatures able to tell the groups apart were searched for in a discovery cohort of 95 to 100 patients, of whom fewer than 45 had Graves' ophthalmopathy and under 65 had stable Graves' hyperthyroidism. Prospective prediction of ophthalmopathy was tested in an independent validation cohort of 18 hyperthyroidism patients and around 16 patients who later progressed to ophthalmopathy. The 100 or so discovery patients were randomly divided into training and test sets at a 7:3 ratio. The study also compared thyroid tissue and blood T-cell repertoires from 5 to 7 Graves' hyperthyroidism patients. After sampling, hyperthyroidism patients received methimazole starting at 30 mg daily, and ophthalmopathy patients received high-dose intravenous methylprednisolone. TCR Vbeta CDR3 sequencing of some 140 peripheral blood samples (over 40 ophthalmopathy, 75 to 80 hyperthyroidism and roughly 17 progressor patients) is reported in the paper.

The TCR beta CDR3 regions were amplified from RNA transcripts. For the first round of RT-PCR on the TCR CDR3, the HTBI primer set was used together with the Qiagen OneStep RT-PCR kit. Libraries were constructed in a second round of multiplex PCR, after which size selection and purification were performed. Libraries were sequenced paired-end with 100 bp reads on an Illumina HiSeq2000. For the original study's pipeline: Raw data were processed with SOAPnuke, discarding reads with adapters, uncalled bases, mean Phred below 15, or no exact constant-primer or identifier match. COPE v1.2.5 was used to merge high-quality paired reads, and clonotypes were defined as unique nucleotide sequences. Clonotypes were aligned to IMGT TRBV, TRBD and TRBJ reference segments using MiTCR v1.1. The analysis included only V-J combinations with a frequency above 0.0001, which together covered more than 99% of the repertoires. The TCS score was defined as F50 (clonal expansion) divided by E x V (chaos), with BLOSUM62-based TCRdist calculated between CDR3 peptides within each V-J. Welch's t-statistics and random forest reduced several hundred V-J features to roughly 13, which were used in a naive Bayes classifier (R e1071). TCRdb's own reprocessing of the public reads used fastp at Q25 and MiXCR and kept productive beta chains. When rows share a CDR3 protein, they turn into one entry using the most common DNA and genes. The V and J calls shown here were made by TCRdb, not taken from the authors' results. In this sample the table shows a few hundred thousand distinct CDR3 sequences, roughly 20% of which occur a single time. 26% of the sample belongs to the ten largest clones.

General findings and caveats noted by the study authors: Ophthalmopathy was separated from stable hyperthyroidism by a 13 V-J signature model, with around 90% sensitivity and 81% to 82% specificity obtained in cross-validation and 80%/75% obtained in testing. Sample size was not statistically predetermined, and investigators were not blinded to group allocation. During validation, the model predicted progression to ophthalmopathy a median of around 7 months ahead of onset, with 70.59% sensitivity and 72.22% specificity. Most expanded thyroid clonotypes (frequency above 0.001) were also detected in blood, a finding suggesting that blood repertoires may reflect thyroid immune responses.

Graves' hyperthyroidism was defined as stable when no progression to ophthalmopathy occurred over 18 months of follow-up. Hyperthyroidism patients were newly diagnosed, with disease duration under 2 months, and aged 18 to 65 years. Exclusion was applied to patients with uncontrolled infections, other autoimmune diseases, pregnancy or lactation. Diagnoses relied on clinical symptoms, serum thyroxine and TRAb, thyroid ultrasound and orbital computed tomography. PBMCs were separated from approximately 9.9 ml of fresh peripheral blood using Ficoll-Paque density gradient centrifugation. Total RNA was extracted using Trizol reagent, and RNA quality was assessed on an Agilent 2100 Bioanalyzer.

The rearranged segments are TRBV20-1 and TRBJ1-3; no D gene is confidently identified. This TCR derives from a young man with Graves' hyperthyroidism. The sample taken for sequencing was blood. CDR3 sequence: CSALGSGNTIYF. The nucleotide sequence is given as TGCAGTGCTCTCGGGTCTGGAAACACCATATATTTT.